The rows below give T cell receptor beta chains drawn from one sample of a study of glioma-infiltrating T cells. TCRdb passed the multiplex PCR reads through MiXCR, listing each CDR3 protein once. This sample has 150,000 to 200,000 distinct CDR3 sequences, with roughly 45% found just once. Material for sequencing was glioma tissue, nonneoplastic brain tissue, or PBMCs (not recorded which). Source of these receptors: a human donor with low-grade glioma or glioblastoma, undergoing nonglioma brain surgery, or in good health (not recorded which). The CDR3 runs from the conserved cysteine through the conserved F or W. Fields, in order: CDR3 DNA, CDR3 protein, D gene, J gene, clone size, V gene. D genes are given only for firm matches. The size entry is marked missing in some rows and otherwise reads once, few, many or a size class.

CDR3nt: TGTGCCAGCAGCCATCGGGGGCAGACCCAGTACTTC
CDR3aa: CASSHRGQTQYF
d_gene: .
j_gene: TRBJ2-5
abundance: .
v_gene: TRBV3-1

CDR3nt: TGCAGTGGACTACAAGCAGGGGGAGGCGGGGAGGCCCAGTACTTC
CDR3aa: CSGLQAGGGGEAQYF
d_gene: .
j_gene: TRBJ2-5
abundance: .
v_gene: TRBV20-1

CDR3nt: TGTGCCATCAGTGAGTCCCAGACTAGCGGGACGAAGTACTTC
CDR3aa: CAISESQTSGTKYF
d_gene: TRBD2
j_gene: TRBJ2-5
abundance: .
v_gene: TRBV10-3

CDR3nt: TGTGACAGCAGTTTATTTCGAGGGTGGAAGAGAGAAGCTTTCTTT
CDR3aa: CDSSLFRGWKREAFF
d_gene: .
j_gene: TRBJ1-1
abundance: .
v_gene: TRBV28

CDR3nt: TGTGCCAGCTTACCTAGAGGGAGAGACTTATACAATGAGCAGTTCTTC
CDR3aa: CASLPRGRDLYNEQFF
d_gene: .
j_gene: TRBJ2-1
abundance: .
v_gene: TRBV2

CDR3nt: TGTGCCACCAGCAGAGACCTCGCCAGGGGCCATAATCAGCCCCAGCATTTT
CDR3aa: CATSRDLARGHNQPQHF
d_gene: .
j_gene: TRBJ1-5
abundance: many
v_gene: TRBV15

CDR3nt: TGTGCCTGGAATATAGGCTTGGGGGTTTACAATGAGCAGTTCTTC
CDR3aa: CAWNIGLGVYNEQFF
d_gene: .
j_gene: TRBJ2-1
abundance: .
v_gene: TRBV30

CDR3nt: TGTGCCAGGAGTTTAGGCGGGAGGGCCTTTACTGAGCAGTTCTTC
CDR3aa: CARSLGGRAFTEQFF
d_gene: TRBD2
j_gene: TRBJ2-1
abundance: .
v_gene: TRBV12-3/TRBV12-4

CDR3nt: TGTGCCAGCAGCCTCGGGACAGAGGTCCAATTT
CDR3aa: CASSLGTEVQF
d_gene: TRBD1
j_gene: TRBJ1-6
abundance: .
v_gene: TRBV3-1

CDR3nt: TGTGCCAGCAGCCCACTACCGGGGGCCACAGATACGCAGTATTTT
CDR3aa: CASSPLPGATDTQYF
d_gene: .
j_gene: TRBJ2-3
abundance: .
v_gene: TRBV7-2

CDR3nt: TGTGCTAGTGGTACAGGGAAGAGCTCTGGGGCCAACGTCCTGACTTTC
CDR3aa: CASGTGKSSGANVLTF
d_gene: .
j_gene: TRBJ2-6
abundance: .
v_gene: TRBV12-5

CDR3nt: TGCAGCGCGGGACAGGGAATATACGAGCAGTACTTC
CDR3aa: CSAGQGIYEQYF
d_gene: TRBD1
j_gene: TRBJ2-7
abundance: many
v_gene: TRBV29-1

CDR3nt: TGCGCCAGCAGCTTGGACAGTGGGAGCAATCAGCCCCAGCATTTT
CDR3aa: CASSLDSGSNQPQHF
d_gene: .
j_gene: TRBJ1-5
abundance: .
v_gene: TRBV5-1

CDR3nt: TGTGCCAGCAGTTTAGACGTTAGCACAGATACGAAGTATTTT
CDR3aa: CASSLDVSTDTKYF
d_gene: .
j_gene: TRBJ2-3
abundance: .
v_gene: TRBV28

CDR3nt: TGCTCCAGCAGCTTGGGTAGGTTGAACACTGAAGCTTTCTTT
CDR3aa: CSSSLGRLNTEAFF
d_gene: .
j_gene: TRBJ1-1
abundance: .
v_gene: TRBV5-1

CDR3nt: TGCGCCAGCAGCTTGACAGGGGGCCCCGAGCAGTACTTC
CDR3aa: CASSLTGGPEQYF
d_gene: TRBD1
j_gene: TRBJ2-7
abundance: few
v_gene: TRBV5-1

CDR3nt: TGTGCCACCTCACCGAAGAGCAATCAGCCCCAGCATTTT
CDR3aa: CATSPKSNQPQHF
d_gene: .
j_gene: TRBJ1-5
abundance: .
v_gene: TRBV18

CDR3nt: TGTGCCAGCAAGGCAAGAGGGCCCTACAATGAGCAGTTCTTC
CDR3aa: CASKARGPYNEQFF
d_gene: .
j_gene: TRBJ2-1
abundance: few
v_gene: TRBV2

CDR3nt: TGTGCCAGCAGTGAGGCCAGGACTATCCCCGGTGGCTACACCTTC
CDR3aa: CASSEARTIPGGYTF
d_gene: .
j_gene: TRBJ1-2
abundance: .
v_gene: TRBV2

CDR3nt: TGCAGTGCTAGAGATGAGAGGGACTATGGCTACACCTTC
CDR3aa: CSARDERDYGYTF
d_gene: .
j_gene: TRBJ1-2
abundance: many
v_gene: TRBV20-1

CDR3nt: TGCGCCAGCATCATCGGGACACCGACTAATGAAAAACTGTTTTTT
CDR3aa: CASIIGTPTNEKLFF
d_gene: .
j_gene: TRBJ1-4
abundance: .
v_gene: TRBV5-1

CDR3nt: TGCGCCAGCAGCTTTGAGGCGAAAACTGAAGCTTTCTTT
CDR3aa: CASSFEAKTEAFF
d_gene: .
j_gene: TRBJ1-1
abundance: .
v_gene: TRBV5-1

CDR3nt: TGTGCCAGCAGCAGACGGGAAAGGGGGCAACAGCCCCAGCATTTT
CDR3aa: CASSRRERGQQPQHF
d_gene: TRBD1
j_gene: TRBJ1-5
abundance: .
v_gene: TRBV7-2

CDR3nt: TGTGCCAGCAGTTTCGCGGTTTTGGGGGACAATGAGCAGTTCTTC
CDR3aa: CASSFAVLGDNEQFF
d_gene: .
j_gene: TRBJ2-1
abundance: many
v_gene: TRBV28

CDR3nt: TGTGCCAGCACGGGACTAGCGGGAGGAACAGATACGCAGTATTTT
CDR3aa: CASTGLAGGTDTQYF
d_gene: TRBD2
j_gene: TRBJ2-3
abundance: few
v_gene: TRBV2

CDR3nt: TGTGCCAGCAGTGACTCTCAGGGGCCCACAGATACGCAGTATTTT
CDR3aa: CASSDSQGPTDTQYF
d_gene: .
j_gene: TRBJ2-3
abundance: few
v_gene: TRBV6-4

CDR3nt: TGTGCCAGCAGCTCTCCGGGACTAGCGGGTACTTTCTTACCGAAAGATAAGCAGTATTTT
CDR3aa: CASSSPGLAGTFLPKDKQYF
d_gene: TRBD2
j_gene: TRBJ2-3
abundance: .
v_gene: TRBV7-2

CDR3nt: TGTGCCAGCAGCTTAGCGACTAGCGGATGGGCGGAGACCCAGTACTTC
CDR3aa: CASSLATSGWAETQYF
d_gene: TRBD2
j_gene: TRBJ2-5
abundance: .
v_gene: TRBV7-6

CDR3nt: TGCGCCAGCAGCTTCATCAGAGGAAACACAGATACGCAGTATTTT
CDR3aa: CASSFIRGNTDTQYF
d_gene: .
j_gene: TRBJ2-3
abundance: .
v_gene: TRBV5-1

CDR3nt: TGTGCCAGCAGCCAAGACCCGGGACTAGGGAGGGAGAAGTTCTTC
CDR3aa: CASSQDPGLGREKFF
d_gene: TRBD2
j_gene: TRBJ2-1
abundance: .
v_gene: TRBV3-1

CDR3nt: TGTGCCACCAGCAGAGATCGGGGAGGGAACGAGCAGTACTTC
CDR3aa: CATSRDRGGNEQYF
d_gene: TRBD2
j_gene: TRBJ2-7
abundance: many
v_gene: TRBV15

CDR3nt: TGTGCCAGCATCCCGGGACAGGGTTTTTTGGTCGATGGCTACACCTTC
CDR3aa: CASIPGQGFLVDGYTF
d_gene: TRBD1
j_gene: TRBJ1-2
abundance: many
v_gene: TRBV28

CDR3nt: TGTGCCAGCAGTTATAGGACAGGGTGGACTGAAGCTTTCTTT
CDR3aa: CASSYRTGWTEAFF
d_gene: TRBD1
j_gene: TRBJ1-1
abundance: many
v_gene: TRBV28

CDR3nt: TGTGCCAGCGGATTCAGATCAACTAATGAAAAACTGTTTTTT
CDR3aa: CASGFRSTNEKLFF
d_gene: .
j_gene: TRBJ1-4
abundance: many
v_gene: TRBV28

CDR3nt: TGTGCCGGCAGTTACGCACCAGGGGGGAATTCACCCCTCCACTTT
CDR3aa: CAGSYAPGGNSPLHF
d_gene: TRBD1
j_gene: TRBJ1-6
abundance: .
v_gene: TRBV6-5

CDR3nt: TGTGCCAGCAGTCGCGGAACCTCTGGGGCCAACGTCCTGACTTTC
CDR3aa: CASSRGTSGANVLTF
d_gene: .
j_gene: TRBJ2-6
abundance: .
v_gene: TRBV27

CDR3nt: TGTGCCAGCAGTCCCCGGCGTCAGCAGTTCTTC
CDR3aa: CASSPRRQQFF
d_gene: .
j_gene: TRBJ2-1
abundance: many
v_gene: TRBV28

CDR3nt: TGTGCCAGCAGCGTAGACTACCATTCCTACGAGCAGTACTTC
CDR3aa: CASSVDYHSYEQYF
d_gene: .
j_gene: TRBJ2-7
abundance: .
v_gene: TRBV9

CDR3nt: TGTGCCAGCAGTCAGAAGTCATTTGGAGAAAAACTGTTTTTT
CDR3aa: CASSQKSFGEKLFF
d_gene: .
j_gene: TRBJ1-4
abundance: many
v_gene: TRBV6-1

CDR3nt: TGCAGTGCTAACCCAGGACTAGCGGGGTACGAGCAGTACTTC
CDR3aa: CSANPGLAGYEQYF
d_gene: TRBD2
j_gene: TRBJ2-7
abundance: .
v_gene: TRBV20-1

CDR3nt: TGTGCCAGCAACATTAGGACAGGGAACCAGCCCCAGCATTTT
CDR3aa: CASNIRTGNQPQHF
d_gene: TRBD1
j_gene: TRBJ1-5
abundance: few
v_gene: TRBV2

CDR3nt: TGTGCCTGGGGTGGGACTCGAAATTCACCCCTCCACTTT
CDR3aa: CAWGGTRNSPLHF
d_gene: .
j_gene: TRBJ1-6
abundance: .
v_gene: TRBV19

CDR3nt: TGTGCCAGCAGTGACCCGGGGACAAAGCAGTACTTC
CDR3aa: CASSDPGTKQYF
d_gene: .
j_gene: TRBJ2-7
abundance: many
v_gene: TRBV25-1

CDR3nt: TGTGCCAGCGGCTCCCGCACCGCAAAAGGTCAGCCCCAGCATTTT
CDR3aa: CASGSRTAKGQPQHF
d_gene: .
j_gene: TRBJ1-5
abundance: .
v_gene: TRBV7-9

CDR3nt: TGTGCCAGCAGGGACTCGACGGACCCAGATACGCAGTATTTT
CDR3aa: CASRDSTDPDTQYF
d_gene: .
j_gene: TRBJ2-3
abundance: many
v_gene: TRBV12-3/TRBV12-4